The clone carrying this T cell receptor beta chain was seen repeatedly, ten times or more. TCRdb recomputed calls from the 5' RACE reads with MiXCR, one row per CDR3 protein. Of fewer than 60,000 distinct CDR3 sequences in the sample, about an eighth were seen once. This entry comes from a study of neurological immune-mediated disorders. Time point meaning: longitudinal time-point 2. The CDR3 runs to 15 residues. Germline V gives CDR1 SGHTA, CDR2 FQGNSA. Trimming stripped 0 bases from V and 5 bases from J, with 13 bases between. This chain connects TRBV7-2 to TRBJ2-5; D might be TRBD1 (5 bases). This TCR was recovered from a male donor with HTLV-1-associated myelopathy (HAM/TSP). The specimen was PBMCs. This CDR3 is CASSLAKGSGETQYF. CDR3 DNA: TGTGCCAGCAGCTTAGCGAAGGGGTCAGGGGAGACCCAGTACTTC.